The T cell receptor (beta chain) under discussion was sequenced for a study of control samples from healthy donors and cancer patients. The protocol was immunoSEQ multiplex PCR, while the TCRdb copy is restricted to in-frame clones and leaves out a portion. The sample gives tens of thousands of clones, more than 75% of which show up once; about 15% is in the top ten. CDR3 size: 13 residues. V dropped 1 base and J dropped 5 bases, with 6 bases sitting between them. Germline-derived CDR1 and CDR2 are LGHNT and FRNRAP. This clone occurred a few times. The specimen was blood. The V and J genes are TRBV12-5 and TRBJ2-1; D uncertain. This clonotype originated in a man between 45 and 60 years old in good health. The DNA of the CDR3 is TGTGCTAGTGGTTTGGGGGATCACAATGAGCAGTTCTTC. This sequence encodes CASGLGDHNEQFF.